These 32 T cell receptor beta chains came from one sample sequenced in a study of blood T cell repertoires in COVID-19. This table comes from immunoSEQ multiplex PCR, and its TCRdb copy is limited to in-frame clones, with some not included. Altogether about 240,000 clones are present, roughly 87% being singletons, with the ten largest covering approximately 7.9%. The sample consisted of peripheral blood. Source of these receptors: a man aged 60-69 years who had recovered from COVID-19.

This clone occurred a few times. This chain links TRBV27 with TRBJ2-7, with a possible D match to TRBD1 (6 bases). Germline-derived CDR1 and CDR2 are MNHEY and SMNVEV (reference sequence). The CDR3 length is 15 residues. V lost 2 bases and J lost 3, with 14 bases in between. The CDR3 region has the DNA TGTGCCAGCAGTTTACCTGGGGGCAGCGTCTACGAGCAGTACTTC. It translates to CASSLPGGSVYEQYF.

This clone was seen a handful of times. This chain joins TRBV10-2 and TRBJ2-7; 9 nucleotides match TRBD1. V was clipped by 3 bases and J by 5 bases; unmatched bases: 5. The CDR3 runs 14 residues. CDR1 WSHSY and CDR2 SAAADI come from the germline V gene. This chain's CDR3 is CASSDSGQGNEQYV. The CDR3 coding sequence is TGCGCCAGCAGTGATTCGGGACAGGGTAACGAGCAGTACGTC.

This clone was recorded many times. This sample includes further DNA sequences coding for the same CDR3. This chain joins TRBV19 and TRBJ1-6; the match to TRBD1 covers 9 bases. V gave up 7 bases and J gave up 5 bases; unmatched junction bases: 6. The CDR3 consists of 15 residues. CDR1 is LNHDA and CDR2 is SQIVND in the germline V gene (reference sequence). The DNA for the CDR3 is TGTGCCAGTACCCCGACAGGGGGAGATAATTCACCCCTCCACTTT. Translation gives CASTPTGGDNSPLHF.

This chain uses TRBV28 with TRBJ1-6, with 10 bases lining up with TRBD1. The CDR3 is made up of 17 amino acids. The junction had 10 bases not matched to a gene; V was cut back by 7 bases and J by 4 bases. Per germline, CDR1 MDHEN and CDR2 SYDVKM. The CDR3 coding sequence is TGTGCCAGCATTTCCCGGGACAGGGGTAGATATAATTCACCCCTCCACTTT. Encoded protein: CASISRDRGRYNSPLHF.

The chain links TRBV28 to TRBJ2-7; maybe TRBD1 (6 bases). The V gene lost 2 bases and the J gene lost 0 bases, with 11 bases spanning the gap. CDR1 and CDR2 (germline): MDHEN, SYDVKM. The CDR3 is made up of 15 amino acids. CDR3 nucleotide sequence: TGTGCCAGCAGTTTAGAAGGGACAAGCTCCTACGAGCAGTACTTC. It yields the protein CASSLEGTSSYEQYF.

V is TRBV18 and J is TRBJ1-5; possible D gene TRBD1, 5 bases. The CDR3 length is 14 residues. Germline assignment: CDR1 KGHSH and CDR2 LQKENI. V gave up 3 bases and J gave up 9 bases, with 15 bases separating them. DNA of the CDR3: TGTGCCAGCTCACCTCAGGGCAGAGGCGCGCCCCAGCATTTT. This codes for CASSPQGRGAPQHF.

The chain combines TRBV9 with TRBJ2-1, with a weak D call TRBD1 (5 bases). There are 15 residues in the CDR3. V lost 0 bases and J 7 bases, leaving 14 bases between the germline ends. The germline CDR1 and CDR2 sequences are SGDLS and YYNGEE. The CDR3 DNA follows: TGTGCCAGCAGCGTAGCTAGGGGTAATTTAAATGAGCAGTTCTTC. It specifies CASSVARGNLNEQFF.

This chain joins TRBV30 and TRBJ1-2, with TRBD1 as a possible D gene (6 bases). V was cut by 0 bases and J by 8 bases, with 16 bases left in between. CDR3 size: 14 residues. Germline-derived CDR1 and CDR2 are GTSNPN and SVGIG (reference sequence). CDR3: CAWSVARGSSGYTF. CDR3 DNA: TGTGCCTGGAGTGTCGCCAGGGGCTCATCAGGCTACACCTTC.

This clone occurred once. The rearrangement joins TRBV24-1 to TRBJ2-1, with 8 nucleotides matching TRBD1. V shed 3 bases, J shed 7 bases, and the junction held 10 bases outside the gene matches. CDR3 length equals 16 residues. Germline loops: CDR1 KGHDR, CDR2 SFDVKD. CDR3 coding DNA: TGTGCCACCAGTGATCCGACAGGGGACGGACAAAATGAGCAGTTCTTC. Its translation is CATSDPTGDGQNEQFF.

This chain uses TRBV5-1 with TRBJ2-2, with 7 bases that match TRBD1. The V gene end was trimmed by 2 bases and the J gene end by 1 base; junction bases not matched to a gene: 2. The CDR3 sequence is 15 residues long. CDR1 and CDR2 (germline): SGHRS, YFSETQ. The CDR3 spells CASSLQGMNTGELFF. The CDR3 region has the DNA TGCGCCAGCAGCTTACAGGGGATGAACACCGGGGAGCTGTTTTTT.

V and J are TRBV24-1 and TRBJ2-1; the match to TRBD2 covers 14 bases. Per germline, CDR1 KGHDR and CDR2 SFDVKD. The CDR3 length is 16 residues. The junction had 14 bases not matched to a gene; V was cut back by 4 bases and J by 16 bases. CDR3 amino acids: CATSDSVPGLAGEIFF. CDR3 coding DNA: TGTGCCACCAGTGACTCGGTCCCGGGACTAGCGGGGGAGATCTTCTTC.

The CDR3 DNA follows: TGTGCCAGCAGCCCAAATAACCGAGGTTACGAGCAGTACGTC. The encoded protein is CASSPNNRGYEQYV. The chain employs TRBV7-6 and TRBJ2-7; D is unresolved. The CDR3 spans 14 residues. Trimming removed 5 bases from V and 4 bases from J, with 15 bases in between. Germline V gene sequence: CDR1 SGHVS, CDR2 FNYEAQ.

The rearrangement uses TRBV9 and TRBJ2-3; the match to TRBD1 covers 7 bases. V lost 7 bases to trimming and J lost 1 base; unmatched junction nucleotides: 0. The CDR3 is made up of 12 amino acids. CDR1 is SGDLS and CDR2 is YYNGEE in the germline V gene. The CDR3 region has the DNA TGTGCCAGCCAGGGGGGCACAGATACGCAGTATTTT. This codes for CASQGGTDTQYF. The full variable domain, in which reference TRBV9 and TRBJ2-3 provide the parts outside the CDR3, is DSGVTQTPKHLITATGQRVTLRCSPRSGDLSVYWYQQSLDQGLQFLIQYYNGEERAKGNILERFSAQQFPDLHSELNLSSLELGDSALYFCASQGGTDTQYFGPGTRLTVL.

This chain joins TRBV9 and TRBJ1-2; D unclear. With 3 bases removed from V and 8 bases from J, the gap between germline ends came to 20 bases. CDR1 is SGDLS, CDR2 YYNGEE, per germline. The CDR3 extends over 15 amino acids. The CDR3 DNA is TGTGCCAGCAGCGGAGCCCCCACGGTACCGGGGGGCTACACCTTC. This translates into CASSGAPTVPGGYTF.

The chain is built from TRBV4-2 and TRBJ1-1; possible D gene TRBD1, 5 bases. Germline V CDR1 and CDR2: LGHNA, YNFKEQ. V was pared by 0 bases and J by 0 bases, with 8 bases between. The CDR3 spans 15 residues. CDR3 region: CASSQEAGLNTEAFF. The CDR3 DNA reads as TGTGCCAGCAGCCAAGAGGCAGGGTTGAACACTGAAGCTTTCTTT.

The chain is built from TRBV6-1 and TRBJ2-7; 11 bases line up with TRBD2. The trim removed 3 bases at V and 5 bases at J, leaving 12 bases unmatched. This CDR3 contains 17 residues. CDR1 and CDR2 (germline): MNHNS, SASEGT. The CDR3 region has the DNA TGTGCCAGCAGTGAGTGGGGAAAGACTAGCGGGGTCCACGAGCAGTACTTC. Translating it yields CASSEWGKTSGVHEQYF.

The J gene is TRBJ2-3, the V gene TRBV5-6, with no clear D. With 2 bases removed from V and 5 bases from J, the gap between germline ends came to 15 bases. The CDR3 has 15 amino acids. Germline loops: CDR1 SGHDT, CDR2 YYEEEE. CDR3 coding DNA: TGTGCCAGCAGCTTTTCCCCCCACACACGAGATACGCAGTATTTT. Protein: CASSFSPHTRDTQYF.

The gene calls are TRBV6-5 and TRBJ2-3, with D tentatively TRBD2 (5 bases). Trimming left V 5 bases short and J 4 bases short, with 10 bases between. The germline V gene has CDR1 MNHEY and CDR2 SVGAGI. The CDR3 contains 13 residues. DNA of the CDR3: TGTGCCAGCAGTCGCAGCGGCGCAGATACGCAGTATTTT. It translates to CASSRSGADTQYF.

The V gene is TRBV12-5, the J gene TRBJ2-3; 8 nucleotides align to TRBD2. The CDR3 extends over 17 amino acids. The V segment lost 0 bases and the J segment 0 bases; nucleotides outside the gene matches: 5. The V gene's germline CDR1 is LGHNT and CDR2 FRNRAP. CDR3 bases: TGTGCTAGTGGTTTGGTACTCGGGGGGGCTAGCACAGATACGCAGTATTTT. Translation: CASGLVLGGASTDTQYF.

The V gene is TRBV25-1, the J gene TRBJ1-1; 7 nucleotides agree with TRBD1. Looked up from germline, CDR1 is MGHDK and CDR2 is SYGVNS. V trimming: 2 bases; J trimming: 4 bases; junction bases outside the gene matches: 1. This CDR3 contains 13 residues. DNA for the CDR3: TGTGCCAGCAGTGAACAGGGGGGCACTGAAGCTTTCTTT. This codes for CASSEQGGTEAFF. Full variable domain (remainder filled in from reference TRBV25-1 and TRBJ1-1): EADIYQTPRYLVIGTGKKITLECSQTMGHDKMYWYQQDPGMELHLIHYSYGVNSTEKGDLSSESTVSRIRTEHFPLTLESARPSHTSQYLCASSEQGGTEAFFGQGTRLTVV.

V is TRBV9 and J is TRBJ2-5; D is perhaps TRBD1 (5 bases). The V end lost 0 bases, the J end lost 5 bases, and 14 bases lay between the germline ends. The CDR3 spans 15 residues. Germline V gene lookup returns CDR1 SGDLS and CDR2 YYNGEE. CDR3 sequence: CASSVDRTPRETQYF. The CDR3 DNA reads as TGTGCCAGCAGCGTAGATAGGACACCGAGGGAGACCCAGTACTTC.

The chain joins TRBV18 to TRBJ2-3; D not resolved. The germline gives CDR1 KGHSH, CDR2 LQKENI. CDR3 length: 14 amino acids. The V end was cut by 3 bases, the J end by 8 bases, with 15 bases between. CDR3: CASSPVPTSVTQYF. CDR3 bases: TGTGCCAGCTCACCTGTTCCGACTTCCGTTACGCAGTATTTT.

This chain connects TRBV24-1 to TRBJ2-7; D is perhaps TRBD2 (5 bases). The length of the CDR3 is 12 residues. The ends were cut back, 4 bases at V and 7 bases at J, with 10 bases in the middle. CDR1 KGHDR and CDR2 SFDVKD come from the germline V gene. DNA for the CDR3: TGTGCCACCAGTGAGCGATCGGGGGAGCAGTACTTC. Translated: CATSERSGEQYF.

V is TRBV7-2 and J is TRBJ2-2; D remains ambiguous. Trimming took 1 base from V and 5 from J, leaving 8 bases between them. The V gene's germline CDR1 is SGHTA and CDR2 FQGNSA. The CDR3 spans 14 residues. CDR3 nucleotide sequence: TGTGCCAGCAGCTTAGGGCACTATACCGGGGAGCTGTTTTTT. Translated: CASSLGHYTGELFF.

The chain has TRBV27 and TRBJ2-6; D ambiguous. The CDR3 loop spans 16 amino acids. Per germline, CDR1 MNHEY and CDR2 SMNVEV (reference sequence). V was clipped by 6 bases and J by 0 bases, with 12 bases between them. DNA of the CDR3: TGTGCCAGCAGACCCCCGGGTAGCTCTGGGGCCAACGTCCTGACTTTC. It translates to CASRPPGSSGANVLTF.

The chain combines TRBV5-5 with TRBJ2-3; 8 positions agree with TRBD1. The CDR3 consists of 16 residues. V shed 0 bases, J shed 2 bases, and the junction held 5 bases outside the gene matches. Germline V gives CDR1 SGHKS, CDR2 YYEKEE (reference sequence). The CDR3: CASSLGDRPSTDTQYF. DNA of the CDR3: TGTGCCAGCAGCTTGGGGGACAGGCCATCCACAGATACGCAGTATTTT.

The chain links TRBV27 to TRBJ1-1; D perhaps matches TRBD1 (5 bases). The CDR3 covers 15 residues. The ends were cut back, 5 bases at V and 2 bases at J, with 15 bases in the middle. The germline gives CDR1 MNHEY, CDR2 SMNVEV (reference sequence). The CDR3 is CASSPRPTVNTEAFF. The CDR3 bases are TGTGCCAGCAGTCCCCGACCGACAGTCAACACTGAAGCTTTCTTT.

The chain joins TRBV10-2 to TRBJ2-7, with 10 bases fitting TRBD1. Germline V CDR1 and CDR2: WSHSY, SAAADI. This CDR3 has 14 residues. J was trimmed by 4 bases and V by 7 bases; bases with no gene match: 7. CDR3 region: CASTAADRGYEQYV. CDR3 sequence (DNA): TGCGCCAGCACGGCGGCGGACAGGGGGTACGAGCAGTACGTC.

The gene calls are TRBV18 and TRBJ1-5, with D uncertain. The CDR3 runs 13 residues. The V end was cut by 3 bases, the J end by 6 bases, with 9 bases between. Germline V gives CDR1 KGHSH, CDR2 LQKENI. The CDR3 loop is CASSPGQLQPQHF. For the CDR3, the DNA is TGTGCCAGCTCACCGGGCCAACTTCAGCCCCAGCATTTT.

In DNA form, the CDR3 reads TGTGCCAGTAGCCCGGGACTAGCGGGGGGATATGATACGCAGTATTTT. Translated, it gives CASSPGLAGGYDTQYF. The J gene is TRBJ2-3, the V gene TRBV19; TRBD2 matches 15 bases. V lost 6 bases to trimming and J lost 6 bases; unmatched junction nucleotides: 7. The length of the CDR3 is 16 residues. CDR1 is LNHDA and CDR2 is SQIVND in the germline V gene (reference sequence).

The J gene is TRBJ1-6, the V gene TRBV7-9; TRBD1 agrees at 7 bases. The germline CDR1 and CDR2 sequences are SEHNR and FQNEAQ (reference sequence). V was pared by 1 base and J by 6 bases, with 12 bases of the junction left unmatched. CDR3 length: 18 amino acids. The CDR3: CASSLGISTGLGNSPLHF. For the CDR3, the DNA is TGTGCCAGCAGCTTAGGCATATCGACAGGGCTGGGTAATTCACCCCTCCACTTT. The entire variable domain, with the rest obtained from reference TRBV7-9 and TRBJ1-6, is as follows: DTGVSQNPRHKITKRGQNVTFRCDPISEHNRLYWYRQTLGQGPEFLTYFQNEAQLEKSRLLSDRFSAERPKGSFSTLEIQRTEQGDSAMYLCASSLGISTGLGNSPLHFGNGTRLTVT.

This clone occurred once. The genes are TRBV5-8 and TRBJ2-1; possibly TRBD2 for D (6 bases). Between the trimmed V and J ends, which lost 4 bases and 3 bases, there was a span of 14 bases. The germline CDR1 and CDR2 sequences are SGHTS and YDEGEE. The CDR3 is 15 amino acids. This chain's CDR3 is CASSRGRRGYNEQFF. CDR3 nucleotides: TGTGCCAGCAGCCGGGGACGGCGGGGCTACAATGAGCAGTTCTTC.